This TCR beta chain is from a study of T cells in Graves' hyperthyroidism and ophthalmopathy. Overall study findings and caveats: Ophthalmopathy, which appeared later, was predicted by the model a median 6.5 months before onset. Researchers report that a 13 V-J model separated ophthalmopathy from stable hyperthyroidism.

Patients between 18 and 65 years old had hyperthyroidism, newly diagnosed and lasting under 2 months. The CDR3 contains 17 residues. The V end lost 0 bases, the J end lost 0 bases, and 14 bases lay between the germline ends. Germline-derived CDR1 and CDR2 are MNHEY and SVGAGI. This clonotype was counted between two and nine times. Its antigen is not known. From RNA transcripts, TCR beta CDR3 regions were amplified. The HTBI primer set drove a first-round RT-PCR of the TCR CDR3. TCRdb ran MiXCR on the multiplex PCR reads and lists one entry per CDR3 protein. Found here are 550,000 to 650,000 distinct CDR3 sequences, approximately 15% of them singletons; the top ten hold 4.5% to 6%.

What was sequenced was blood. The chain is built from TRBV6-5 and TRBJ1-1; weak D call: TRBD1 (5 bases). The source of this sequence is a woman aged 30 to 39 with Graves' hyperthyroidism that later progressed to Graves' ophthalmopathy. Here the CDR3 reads CASSYSMAGHLNTEAFF. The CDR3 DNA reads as TGTGCCAGCAGTTACTCGATGGCTGGACACTTGAACACTGAAGCTTTCTTT.